This TCR beta chain comes out of a study of cytomegalovirus exposure and HLA in healthy donors. V shed 4 bases, J shed 7 bases, and the junction held 3 bases outside the gene matches. The length of the CDR3 is 13 residues. Germline lookup yields CDR1 MGHDK and CDR2 SYGVNS. Remarks on this clone: The antigen is unknown.

60 Vbeta and 13 Jbeta primers were used in PCR. Measured with immunoSEQ multiplex PCR; TCRdb has only the in-frame clones, and not every one. The sample has 75,000 to 95,000 clones, approximately 63% seen once. Findings of the study overall: Investigators reported approximately 150 TCR beta chains as tied to cytomegalovirus. Presence/absence analysis assumed near-uniform sequencing depth across donors.

The V and J genes are TRBV25-1 and TRBJ1-2, with 10 bases matching TRBD1. The receptor was isolated from a woman in her twenties or thirties in good health and CMV-seronegative. The sequenced sample was PBMCs. This chain's CDR3 is CASSGQGAGGYTF. As DNA, the CDR3 is TGTGCCAGCAGTGGACAGGGGGCGGGTGGCTACACCTTC.